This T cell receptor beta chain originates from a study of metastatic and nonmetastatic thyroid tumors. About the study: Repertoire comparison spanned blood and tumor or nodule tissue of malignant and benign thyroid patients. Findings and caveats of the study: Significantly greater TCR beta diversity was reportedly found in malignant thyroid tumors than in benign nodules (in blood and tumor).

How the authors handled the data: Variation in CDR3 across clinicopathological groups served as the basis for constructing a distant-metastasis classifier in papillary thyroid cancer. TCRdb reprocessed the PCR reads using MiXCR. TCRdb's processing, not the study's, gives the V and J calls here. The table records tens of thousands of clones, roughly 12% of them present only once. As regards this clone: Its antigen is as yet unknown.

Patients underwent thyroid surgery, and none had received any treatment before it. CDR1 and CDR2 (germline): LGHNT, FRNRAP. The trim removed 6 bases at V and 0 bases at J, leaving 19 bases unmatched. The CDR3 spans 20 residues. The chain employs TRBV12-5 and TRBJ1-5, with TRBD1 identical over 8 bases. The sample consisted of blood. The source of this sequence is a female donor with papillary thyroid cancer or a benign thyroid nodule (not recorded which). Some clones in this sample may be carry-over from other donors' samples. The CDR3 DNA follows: TGTGCTAGTGGACCGGACAGGGTAAAGGACGACTTCAATAGCAATCAGCCCCAGCATTTT. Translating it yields CASGPDRVKDDFNSNQPQHF. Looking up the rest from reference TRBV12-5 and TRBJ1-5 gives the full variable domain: DARVTQTPRHKVTEMGQEVTMRCQPILGHNTVFWYRQTMMQGLELLAYFRNRAPLDDSGMPKDRFSAEMPDATLATLKIQPSEPRDSAVYFCASGPDRVKDDFNSNQPQHFGDGTRLSIL.